These 9 T cell receptor beta chains were sequenced from one sample in a study of shared clonotypes between healthy human individuals. TCRdb keeps only in-frame clones here, not all; method: immunoSEQ multiplex PCR. The sample has 2 million to 2.5 million clones; approximately 94% are singletons. Sample: naive CD4+ T cells from PBMCs. Subset described: CD45RA+ positively selected. These receptors were collected from a man between 18 and 29 years old in good health. Some clones in this sample may be carry-over from other donors' samples.

V gene TRBV25-1 combines with J gene TRBJ1-1; D is possibly TRBD1 (6 bases). The CDR3 sequence is 13 residues long. With 5 bases removed from V and 5 bases from J, the gap between germline ends came to 12 bases. Germline CDR1 reads MGHDK; CDR2 reads SYGVNS. CDR3 sequence reads: CASSRSGATEAFF. CDR3 DNA sequence: TGTGCCAGCAGTCGATCGGGGGCAACTGAAGCTTTCTTT.

This sequence joins TRBV12-5 and TRBJ2-2, with 7 nucleotides matching TRBD1. This CDR3 region has 15 residues. The ends lost 0 bases at V and 7 bases at J; junction bases unmatched: 5. Germline CDR1 and CDR2: LGHNT and FRNRAP. The CDR3 sequence: CASGLVQGLGGELFF. The CDR3 nucleotides are TGTGCTAGTGGTTTGGTACAGGGGCTGGGCGGGGAGCTGTTTTTT.

V and J are TRBV6-6 and TRBJ2-7; tentative D call: TRBD1 (6 bases). The CDR3 is 14 amino acids. Germline CDR1 and CDR2: MNHNY and SVGAGI (reference sequence). V was cut by 5 bases and J by 3 bases, with 14 bases left in between. The CDR3 sequence: CASSKGGSFYEQYF. The CDR3 DNA follows: TGTGCCAGCAGTAAAGGGGGATCTTTCTACGAGCAGTACTTC.

This clone has only one observation. This chain connects TRBV27 to TRBJ2-1; D could derive from TRBD1 or TRBD2 (6 bases each). The CDR3 consists of 14 residues. The V and J ends lost 5 bases and 6 bases respectively, with 14 bases between them. Germline V gene lookup returns CDR1 MNHEY and CDR2 SMNVEV (reference sequence). The chain's CDR3 is CASSQRLGGNEQFF. The CDR3 bases are TGTGCCAGCAGTCAACGACTAGGGGGCAATGAGCAGTTCTTC.

This chain connects TRBV27 to TRBJ2-3; no firm D call. Looked up from germline, CDR1 is MNHEY and CDR2 is SMNVEV (reference sequence). The CDR3 loop spans 15 amino acids. V was shortened by 9 bases and J by 1 base, with 17 bases between the two germline ends. CDR3: CASLSRLSGTDTQYF. CDR3 coding DNA: TGTGCCAGTCTTTCTCGGCTATCGGGCACAGATACGCAGTATTTT.

This clone was recorded only once. The chain has TRBV28 and TRBJ1-5; tentatively, D is TRBD1 (5 bases). The V gene's germline CDR1 is MDHEN and CDR2 SYDVKM. Trimming stripped 4 bases from V and 0 bases from J, with 13 bases between. The length of the CDR3 is 16 residues. CDR3 sequence reads: CASSSRWRGSNQPQHF. The CDR3 DNA sequence: TGTGCCAGCAGTTCCCGCTGGAGGGGTAGCAATCAGCCCCAGCATTTT.

The chain uses TRBV7-9 and TRBJ2-2; TRBD1 or TRBD2 may be the D gene (5 bases each). The V end lost 10 bases, the J end lost 7 bases, and 25 bases lay between the germline ends. There are 16 residues in the CDR3. Germline V gene sequence: CDR1 SEHNR, CDR2 FQNEAQ (reference sequence). The CDR3 here is CAISVPGPDKVGELFF. In nucleotides, the CDR3 is TGTGCCATCTCTGTCCCGGGACCAGATAAAGTCGGGGAGCTGTTTTTT.

The rearrangement joins TRBV5-1 to TRBJ1-3; possibly TRBD1 for D (5 bases). CDR1 and CDR2 from the germline V gene are SGHRS and YFSETQ. V was clipped by 2 bases and J by 3 bases, with 12 bases between them. The CDR3 covers 15 residues. The CDR3 bases are TGCGCCAGCAGCTTCCTAGGGGTCCTTGGAAACACCATATATTTT. It translates to CASSFLGVLGNTIYF. The whole variable domain, filled in from reference TRBV5-1 and TRBJ1-3, reads KAGVTQTPRYLIKTRGQQVTLSCSPISGHRSVSWYQQTPGQGLQFLFEYFSETQRNKGNFPGRFSGRQFSNSRSEMNVSTLELGDSALYLCASSFLGVLGNTIYFGEGSWLTVV.

The chain uses TRBV5-1 and TRBJ2-7; the match to TRBD1 covers 9 bases. Unmatched junction bases numbered 6, after V lost 0 bases and J lost 5 bases. This CDR3 comprises 15 residues. Per the germline V gene, CDR1 is SGHRS and CDR2 is YFSETQ. CDR3 protein: CASSLGGTGSNEQYF. The CDR3 DNA follows: TGCGCCAGCAGCTTGGGGGGGACAGGGTCGAACGAGCAGTACTTC.